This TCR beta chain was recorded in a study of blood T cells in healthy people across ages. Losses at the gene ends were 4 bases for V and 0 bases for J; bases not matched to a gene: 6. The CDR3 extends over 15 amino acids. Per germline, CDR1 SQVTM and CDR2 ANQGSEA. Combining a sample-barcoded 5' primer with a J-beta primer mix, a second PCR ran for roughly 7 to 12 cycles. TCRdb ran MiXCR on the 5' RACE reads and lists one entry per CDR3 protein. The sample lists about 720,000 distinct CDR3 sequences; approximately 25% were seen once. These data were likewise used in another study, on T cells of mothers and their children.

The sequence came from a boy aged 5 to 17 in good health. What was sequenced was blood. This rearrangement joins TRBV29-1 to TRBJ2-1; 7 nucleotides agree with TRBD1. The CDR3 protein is CSVVISGGSYNEQFF. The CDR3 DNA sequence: TGCAGCGTTGTAATCTCAGGGGGCTCCTACAATGAGCAGTTCTTC.